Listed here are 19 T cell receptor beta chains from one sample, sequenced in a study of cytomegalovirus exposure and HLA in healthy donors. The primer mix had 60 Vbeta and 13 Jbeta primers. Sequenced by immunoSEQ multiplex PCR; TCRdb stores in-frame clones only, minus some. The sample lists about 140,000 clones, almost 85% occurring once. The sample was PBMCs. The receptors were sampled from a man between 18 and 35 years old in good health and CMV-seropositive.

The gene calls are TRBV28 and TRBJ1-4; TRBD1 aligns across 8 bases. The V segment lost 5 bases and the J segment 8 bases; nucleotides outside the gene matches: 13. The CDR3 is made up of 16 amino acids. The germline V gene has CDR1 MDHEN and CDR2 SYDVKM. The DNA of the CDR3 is TGTGCCAGCAGTGCCGGCCAGGGGGCAGCGCGGGAAAAACTGTTTTTT. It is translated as CASSAGQGAAREKLFF.

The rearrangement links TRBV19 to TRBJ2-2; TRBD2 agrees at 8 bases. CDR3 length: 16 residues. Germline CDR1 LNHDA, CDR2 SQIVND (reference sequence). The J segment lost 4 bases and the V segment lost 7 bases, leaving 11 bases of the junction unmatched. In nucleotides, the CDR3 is TGTGCCAGTATTAACGGGGGGGCAACGGGCACCGGGGAGCTGTTTTTT. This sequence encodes CASINGGATGTGELFF.

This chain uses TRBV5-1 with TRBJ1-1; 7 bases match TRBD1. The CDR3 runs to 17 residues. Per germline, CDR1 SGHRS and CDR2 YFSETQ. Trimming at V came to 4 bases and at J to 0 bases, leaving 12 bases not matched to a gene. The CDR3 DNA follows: TGCGCCAGCAGCCTAACCCGACAGGGAACCATGAACACTGAAGCTTTCTTT. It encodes CASSLTRQGTMNTEAFF.

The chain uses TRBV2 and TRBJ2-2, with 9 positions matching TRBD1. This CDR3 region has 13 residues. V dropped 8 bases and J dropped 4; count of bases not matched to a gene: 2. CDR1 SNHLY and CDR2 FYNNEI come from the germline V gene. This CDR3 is CASGTGTTGELFF. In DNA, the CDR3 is TGTGCCAGCGGGACAGGGACCACCGGGGAGCTGTTTTTT.

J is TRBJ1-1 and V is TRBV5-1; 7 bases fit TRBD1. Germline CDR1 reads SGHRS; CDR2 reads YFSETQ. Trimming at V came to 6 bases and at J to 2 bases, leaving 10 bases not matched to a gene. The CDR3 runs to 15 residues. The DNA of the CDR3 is TGCGCCAGCACGAAACCGGGACAGCCCAACACTGAAGCTTTCTTT. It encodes CASTKPGQPNTEAFF. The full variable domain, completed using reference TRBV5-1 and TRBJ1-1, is KAGVTQTPRYLIKTRGQQVTLSCSPISGHRSVSWYQQTPGQGLQFLFEYFSETQRNKGNFPGRFSGRQFSNSRSEMNVSTLELGDSALYLCASTKPGQPNTEAFFGQGTRLTVV.

In DNA, the CDR3 is TGTGCCAGCAGCCCGATCGTCAGGGGGAGCTCCTACGAGCAGTACTTC. This gives the protein CASSPIVRGSSYEQYF. The rearrangement joins TRBV7-8 to TRBJ2-7, with 7 bases lining up with TRBD1. The CDR3 contains 16 residues. Germline assignment: CDR1 SGHVS and CDR2 FQNEAQ. Trimming at V came to 5 bases and at J to 0 bases, leaving 10 bases not matched to a gene.

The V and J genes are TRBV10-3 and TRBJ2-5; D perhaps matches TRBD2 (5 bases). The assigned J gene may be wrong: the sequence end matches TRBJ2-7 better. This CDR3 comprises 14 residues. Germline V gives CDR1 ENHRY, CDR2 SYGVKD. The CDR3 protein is CAISLSGSEYEQYF. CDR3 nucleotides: TGTGCCATCAGTCTGAGTGGGAGTGAGTACGAGCAGTACTTC.

The DNA of the CDR3 is TGTGCCAGCAGCTTTTGGGACAGGGCTTCCTACGAGCAGTACTTC. Encoded protein: CASSFWDRASYEQYF. V is TRBV11-2 and J is TRBJ2-7, with 9 bases that match TRBD1. Germline CDR1 reads SGHAT; CDR2 reads FQNNGV. V was pared by 3 bases and J by 1 base, with 4 bases of the junction left unmatched. The CDR3 contains 15 residues.

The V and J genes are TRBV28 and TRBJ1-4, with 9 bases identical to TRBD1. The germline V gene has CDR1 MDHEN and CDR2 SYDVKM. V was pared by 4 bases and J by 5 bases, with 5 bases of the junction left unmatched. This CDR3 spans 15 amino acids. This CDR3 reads CASSSTGTGNEKLFF. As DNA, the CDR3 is TGTGCCAGCAGTTCCACCGGGACAGGGAATGAAAAACTGTTTTTT. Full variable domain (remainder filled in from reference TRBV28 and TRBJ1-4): DVKVTQSSRYLVKRTGEKVFLECVQDMDHENMFWYRQDPGLGLRLIYFSYDVKMKEKGDIPEGYSVSREKKERFSLILESASTNQTSMYLCASSSTGTGNEKLFFGSGTQLSVL.

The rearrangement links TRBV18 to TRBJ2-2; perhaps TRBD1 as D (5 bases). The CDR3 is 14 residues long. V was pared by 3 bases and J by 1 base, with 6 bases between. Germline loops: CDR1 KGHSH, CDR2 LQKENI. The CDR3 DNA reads TGTGCCAGCTCACCGGGGCGGAACACCGGGGAGCTGTTTTTT. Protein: CASSPGRNTGELFF.

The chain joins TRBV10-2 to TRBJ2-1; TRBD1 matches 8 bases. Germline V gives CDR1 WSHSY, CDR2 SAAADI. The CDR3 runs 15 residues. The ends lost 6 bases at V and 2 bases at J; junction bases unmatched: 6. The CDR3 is CASSTGTGAYNEQFF. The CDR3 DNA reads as TGCGCCAGCAGCACCGGGACAGGCGCCTACAATGAGCAGTTCTTC.

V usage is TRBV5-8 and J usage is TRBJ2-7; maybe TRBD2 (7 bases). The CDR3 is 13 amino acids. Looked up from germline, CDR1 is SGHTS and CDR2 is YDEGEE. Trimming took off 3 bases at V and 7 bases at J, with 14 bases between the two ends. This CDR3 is CASSWGGAREQYF. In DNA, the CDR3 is TGTGCCAGCAGCTGGGGGGGGGCTCGAGAGCAGTACTTC.

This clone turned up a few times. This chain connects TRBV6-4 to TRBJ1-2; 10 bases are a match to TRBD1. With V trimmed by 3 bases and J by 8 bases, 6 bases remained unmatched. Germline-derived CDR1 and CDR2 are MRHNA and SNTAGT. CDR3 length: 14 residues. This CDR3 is CASSELGTGVGYTF. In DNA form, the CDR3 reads TGTGCCAGCAGTGAATTGGGGACAGGGGTGGGCTACACCTTC.

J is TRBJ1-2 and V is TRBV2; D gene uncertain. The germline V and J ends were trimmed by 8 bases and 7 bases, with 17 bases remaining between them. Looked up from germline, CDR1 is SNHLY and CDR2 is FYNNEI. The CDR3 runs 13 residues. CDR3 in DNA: TGTGCCAGCTCTGGAACAGTCGGAAGTGGCTACACCTTC. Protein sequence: CASSGTVGSGYTF.

The CDR3 DNA is TGTGCCAGCAGGAGGACAGGATGGGATGAAAAACTGTTTTTT. Amino acids: CASRRTGWDEKLFF. V is TRBV27 and J is TRBJ1-4, with 7 bases that match TRBD1. J lost 6 bases, V lost 6 bases, and 7 bases had no gene match. This CDR3 comprises 14 residues. Germline CDR1 and CDR2: MNHEY and SMNVEV (reference sequence).

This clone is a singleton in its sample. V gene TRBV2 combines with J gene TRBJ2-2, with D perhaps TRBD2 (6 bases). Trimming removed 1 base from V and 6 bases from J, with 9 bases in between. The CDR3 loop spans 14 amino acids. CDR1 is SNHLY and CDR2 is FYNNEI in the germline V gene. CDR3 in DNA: TGTGCCAGCAGTGAAGTGCGGGGAGCCGGGGAGCTGTTTTTT. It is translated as CASSEVRGAGELFF.

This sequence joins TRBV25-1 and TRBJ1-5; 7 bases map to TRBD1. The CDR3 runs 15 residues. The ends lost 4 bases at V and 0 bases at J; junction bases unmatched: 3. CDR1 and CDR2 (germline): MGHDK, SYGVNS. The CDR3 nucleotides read TGTGCCAGCAGTGGGACAGGTTTTAGCAATCAGCCCCAGCATTTT. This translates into CASSGTGFSNQPQHF.

The CDR3 DNA reads TGTGCCAGCAGCGGCGGGGTAAGCGGGAGGGACACCCTATTTGAGACGCAGTATTTT. Protein sequence: CASSGGVSGRDTLFETQYF. V is TRBV5-4 and J is TRBJ2-3, with 10 positions matching TRBD2. J was trimmed by 9 bases and V by 4 bases; bases with no gene match: 23. This CDR3 spans 19 amino acids. Germline CDR1 is SGHNT and CDR2 is YYREEE (reference sequence).

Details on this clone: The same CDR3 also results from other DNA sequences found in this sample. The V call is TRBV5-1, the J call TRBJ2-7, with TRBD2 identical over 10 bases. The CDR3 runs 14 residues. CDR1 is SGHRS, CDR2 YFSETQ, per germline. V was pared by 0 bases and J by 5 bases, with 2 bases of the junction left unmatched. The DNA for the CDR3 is TGCGCCAGCAGCTTGGTCCTAGCGGGAGACGAGCAGTACTTC. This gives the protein CASSLVLAGDEQYF.